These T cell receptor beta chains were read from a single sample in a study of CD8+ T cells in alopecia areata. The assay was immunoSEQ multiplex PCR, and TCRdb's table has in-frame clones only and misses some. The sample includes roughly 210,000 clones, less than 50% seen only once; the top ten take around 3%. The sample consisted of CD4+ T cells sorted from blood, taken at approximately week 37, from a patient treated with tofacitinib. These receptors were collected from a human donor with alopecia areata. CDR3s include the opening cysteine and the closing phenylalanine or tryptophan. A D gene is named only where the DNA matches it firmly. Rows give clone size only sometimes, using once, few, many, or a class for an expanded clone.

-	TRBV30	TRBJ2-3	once	TGTGCCTGGAGTACGGTACCCACAGATACGCAGTATTTT	CAWSTVPTDTQYF
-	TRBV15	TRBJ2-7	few	TGTGCCACCAGCAGGGACCGCTCAGGGAGTTCGCACGAGCAGTACTTC	CATSRDRSGSSHEQYF
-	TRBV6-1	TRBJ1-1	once	TGTGCCAGCAGTGAAGCGCGTGAGGGAAGCGCTGAAGCTTTCTTT	CASSEAREGSAEAFF
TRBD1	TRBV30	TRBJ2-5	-	TGTGCCTCCGGACAGGGAAAGACCCAGTACTTC	CASGQGKTQYF
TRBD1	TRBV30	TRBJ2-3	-	TGTGCCTGGAGTCCGGGACAGGATCCTCCAGATACGCAGTATTTT	CAWSPGQDPPDTQYF
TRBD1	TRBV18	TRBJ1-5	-	TGTGCCAGCTCACCAAGGACAGGTACGAATCAGCCCCAGCATTTT	CASSPRTGTNQPQHF
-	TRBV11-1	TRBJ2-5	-	TGTGCCAGCAGCTCCGACTGGCAGGGCCGGGGCCAAGAGACCCAGTACTTC	CASSSDWQGRGQETQYF
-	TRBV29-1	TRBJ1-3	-	TGCAGCGTTGATGGGCAAGCGGGAAACACCATATATTTT	CSVDGQAGNTIYF
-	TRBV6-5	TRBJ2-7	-	TGTGCCAGCAGTTACTCGACTTTTAGCTCCTACGAGCAGTACTTC	CASSYSTFSSYEQYF
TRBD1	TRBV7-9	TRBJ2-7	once	TGTGCCAGCAGCTCCGGGACAGGGCTATTCTACGAGCAGTACTTC	CASSSGTGLFYEQYF
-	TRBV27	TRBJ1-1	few	TGTGCCAGCAGCCCACGTGGCCCAAACACTGAAGCTTTCTTT	CASSPRGPNTEAFF
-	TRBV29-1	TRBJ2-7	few	TGCAGCGTTGACGGCGGGACCTTCTACGAGCAGTACTTC	CSVDGGTFYEQYF
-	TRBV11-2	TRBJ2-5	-	TGTGCCAGCAGCCAAGGGGAGACCCAGTACTTC	CASSQGETQYF
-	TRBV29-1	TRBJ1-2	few	TGCAGCGTTGGGGACGCCCCGATTAACTATGGCTACACCTTC	CSVGDAPINYGYTF
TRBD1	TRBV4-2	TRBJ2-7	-	TGTGCCAGCAGCCAGGGACAGAGAGCCTACGAGCAGTACTTC	CASSQGQRAYEQYF
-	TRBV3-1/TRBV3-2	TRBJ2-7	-	TGTGCCAGTTACCACGAGCAGTACTTC	CASYHEQYF
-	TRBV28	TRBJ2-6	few	TGTGCCAGCAGGTCCTTGGGGGCCAACGTCCTGACTTTC	CASRSLGANVLTF
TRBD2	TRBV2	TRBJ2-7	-	TGTGCCAGCAGTCCGGGACTAGCGGTCGGCGAGCAGTACTTC	CASSPGLAVGEQYF
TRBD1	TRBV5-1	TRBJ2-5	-	TGCGCCAGCAGCTCGGGACAGACCCAAGAGACCCAGTACTTC	CASSSGQTQETQYF
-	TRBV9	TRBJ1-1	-	TGTGCCAGCAGCGTGAGTGGGAACACTGAAGCTTTCTTT	CASSVSGNTEAFF
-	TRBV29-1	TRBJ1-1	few	TGCAGCGTTGTTTCGAGGAGCCTTGCGGGGCGAAGAAAAACTGAAGCTTTCTTT	CSVVSRSLAGRRKTEAFF
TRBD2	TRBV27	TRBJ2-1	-	TGTGCCAGCAGTGAACTAGCGGGATACAATGAGCAGTTCTTC	CASSELAGYNEQFF
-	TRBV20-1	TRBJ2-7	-	TGCAGTGCTAGACCCCAAAACGAGCAGTACTTC	CSARPQNEQYF
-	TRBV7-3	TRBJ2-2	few	TGTGCCAGCAGCGGCCCGAACACCGGGGAGCTGTTTTTT	CASSGPNTGELFF
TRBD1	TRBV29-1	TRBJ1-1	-	TGCAGCGTGGGACAGGGCCTGAACACTGAAGCTTTCTTT	CSVGQGLNTEAFF
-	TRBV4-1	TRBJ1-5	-	TGCGCCAGCAGCCAAGATGCCAGGGCGGTAGGCAATCAGCCCCAGCATTTT	CASSQDARAVGNQPQHF
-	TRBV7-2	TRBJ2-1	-	TGTGCCAGCAGCTTAGGGGGCCCCCTCAATGAGCAGTTCTTC	CASSLGGPLNEQFF
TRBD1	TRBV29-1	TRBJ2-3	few	TGCAGCGTCGGGACAGGGGCGGATACGCAGTATTTT	CSVGTGADTQYF
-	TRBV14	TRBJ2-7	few	TGTGCCAGCAGCCAAGATGGAGGATGGGCCGACGAGCAGTACTTC	CASSQDGGWADEQYF
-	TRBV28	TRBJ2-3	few	TGTGCCAGCAGCACCCCCGTGGGGGATACGCAGTATTTT	CASSTPVGDTQYF
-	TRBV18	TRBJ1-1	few	TGTGCCAGCTCACAGTCGTCGAACACTGAAGCTTTCTTT	CASSQSSNTEAFF
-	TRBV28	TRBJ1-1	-	TGTGCCAGCAGTCTCCCCGGCTCGGGGGGCACTGAAGCTTTCTTT	CASSLPGSGGTEAFF
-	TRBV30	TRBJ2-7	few	TGTGCCTGGAGCCTCGGGCCGGTCAACTACGAGCAGTACTTC	CAWSLGPVNYEQYF
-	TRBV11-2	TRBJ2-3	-	TGTGCCAGCAGCTTAGATTGGGATGATACGCAGTATTTT	CASSLDWDDTQYF